The clone carrying this T cell receptor beta chain has more than one count but fewer than ten. Its specificity is unknown. This sample was included in a study of cytomegalovirus exposure and HLA in healthy donors. Background on the study: A prior study identified 100 million to 130 million unique TCR beta sequences from some 180 million T cells. Whole-study results and caveats: Most observed TCR sequences were rare, whereas some public TCRs were detected in many donors. Most of the TCR beta V segments (in an earlier analysis) were productive either about 90% or about 30% of the time.

The primer mix had 60 Vbeta and 13 Jbeta primers. Using immunoSEQ multiplex PCR, the repertoire was profiled, and TCRdb retains in-frame clones only, with some absent. The table records more than 80,000 clones, 60% to 85% of them present only once. Nominally healthy donors were sampled, though unrecorded immune exposures were likely. The receptor comes from a man between 18 and 35 years old in good health and CMV-seropositive. The source material was PBMCs.

CDR3 sequence reads: CASSLTGGTEAFF. CDR3 DNA sequence: TGTGCCAGCAGCTTAACAGGGGGCACTGAAGCTTTCTTT. The rearrangement joins TRBV5-8 to TRBJ1-1, with 8 bases identical to TRBD1. This CDR3 contains 13 residues. V shed 2 bases and J 4 bases; nucleotides not matched to a gene: 1. Germline values: CDR1 SGHTS, CDR2 YDEGEE. Filled out from reference TRBV5-8 and TRBJ1-1, the complete variable domain reads EAGVTQSPTHLIKTRGQQATLRCSPISGHTSVYWYQQALGLGLQFLLWYDEGEERNRGNFPPRFSGRQFPNYSSELNVNALELEDSALYLCASSLTGGTEAFFGQGTRLTVV.